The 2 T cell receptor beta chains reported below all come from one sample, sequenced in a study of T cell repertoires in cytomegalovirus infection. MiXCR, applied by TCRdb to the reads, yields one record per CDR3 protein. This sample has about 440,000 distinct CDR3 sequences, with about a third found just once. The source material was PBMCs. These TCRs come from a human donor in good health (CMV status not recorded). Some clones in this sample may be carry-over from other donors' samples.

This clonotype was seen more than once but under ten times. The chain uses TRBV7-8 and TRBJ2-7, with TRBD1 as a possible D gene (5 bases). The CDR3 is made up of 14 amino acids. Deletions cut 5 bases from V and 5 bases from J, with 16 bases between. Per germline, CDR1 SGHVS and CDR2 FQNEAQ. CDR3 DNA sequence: TGTGCCAGCAGCCCTAGTGGGGCTCCGAACGAGCAGTACTTC. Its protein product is CASSPSGAPNEQYF. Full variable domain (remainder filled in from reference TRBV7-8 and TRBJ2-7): GAGVSQSPRYKVAKRGQDVALRCDPISGHVSLFWYQQALGQGPEFLTYFQNEAQLDKSGLPSDRFFAERPEGSVSTLKIQRTQQEDSAVYLCASSPSGAPNEQYFGPGTRLTVT.

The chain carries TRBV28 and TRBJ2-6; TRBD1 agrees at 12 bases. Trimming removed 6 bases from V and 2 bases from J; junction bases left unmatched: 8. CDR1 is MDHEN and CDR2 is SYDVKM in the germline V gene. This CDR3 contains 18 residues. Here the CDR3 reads CASSRPRDRGPGANVLTF. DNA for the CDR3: TGTGCCAGCAGCCGTCCTAGGGACAGGGGGCCTGGGGCCAACGTCCTGACTTTC. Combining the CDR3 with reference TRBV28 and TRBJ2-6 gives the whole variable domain DVKVTQSSRYLVKRTGEKVFLECVQDMDHENMFWYRQDPGLGLRLIYFSYDVKMKEKGDIPEGYSVSREKKERFSLILESASTNQTSMYLCASSRPRDRGPGANVLTFGAGSRLTVL.